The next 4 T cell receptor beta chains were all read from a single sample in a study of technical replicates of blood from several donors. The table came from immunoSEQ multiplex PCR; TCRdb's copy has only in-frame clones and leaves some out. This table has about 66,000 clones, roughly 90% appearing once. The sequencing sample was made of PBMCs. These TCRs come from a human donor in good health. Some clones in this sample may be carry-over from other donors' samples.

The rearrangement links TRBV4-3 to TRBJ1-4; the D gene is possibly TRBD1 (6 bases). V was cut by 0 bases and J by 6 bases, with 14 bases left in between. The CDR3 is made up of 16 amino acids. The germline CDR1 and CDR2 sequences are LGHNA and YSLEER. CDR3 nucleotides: TGCGCCAGCAGCCAAGACGGGGGGCTGTCAGATGAAAAACTGTTTTTT. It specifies CASSQDGGLSDEKLFF.

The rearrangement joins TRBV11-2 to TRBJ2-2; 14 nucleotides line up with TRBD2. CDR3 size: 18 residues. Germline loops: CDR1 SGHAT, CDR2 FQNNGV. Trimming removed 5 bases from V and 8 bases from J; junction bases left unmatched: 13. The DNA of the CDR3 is TGTGCCAGCAGCAAAGACTCCGGGACTAGCGGGAGAGCTGGGGAGCTGTTTTTT. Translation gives CASSKDSGTSGRAGELFF.

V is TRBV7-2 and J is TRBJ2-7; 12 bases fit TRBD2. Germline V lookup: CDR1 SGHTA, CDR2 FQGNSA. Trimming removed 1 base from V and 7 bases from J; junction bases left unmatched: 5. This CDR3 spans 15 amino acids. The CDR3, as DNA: TGTGCCAGCAGCTTAGAACTAGCGGGGGGTCGGGAGCAGTACTTC. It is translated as CASSLELAGGREQYF.

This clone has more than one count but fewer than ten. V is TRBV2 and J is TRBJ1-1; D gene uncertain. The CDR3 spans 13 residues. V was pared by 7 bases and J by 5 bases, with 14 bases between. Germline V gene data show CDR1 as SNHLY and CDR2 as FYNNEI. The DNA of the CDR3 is TGTGCCAGCACGGACGCCTGGAGGACTGAAGCTTTCTTT. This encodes CASTDAWRTEAFF.